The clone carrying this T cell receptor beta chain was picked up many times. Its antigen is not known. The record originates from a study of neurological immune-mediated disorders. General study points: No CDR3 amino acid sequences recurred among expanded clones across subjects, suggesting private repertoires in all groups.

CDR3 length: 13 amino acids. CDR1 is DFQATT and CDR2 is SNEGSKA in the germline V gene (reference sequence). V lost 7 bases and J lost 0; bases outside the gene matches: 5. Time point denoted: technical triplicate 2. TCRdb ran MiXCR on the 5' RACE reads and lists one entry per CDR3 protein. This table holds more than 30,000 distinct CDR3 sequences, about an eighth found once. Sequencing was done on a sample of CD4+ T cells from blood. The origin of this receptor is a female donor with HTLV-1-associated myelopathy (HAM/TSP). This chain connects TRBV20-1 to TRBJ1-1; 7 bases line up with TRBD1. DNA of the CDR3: TGCAGTGTCGACAGGGACATGAACACTGAAGCTTTCTTT. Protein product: CSVDRDMNTEAFF.